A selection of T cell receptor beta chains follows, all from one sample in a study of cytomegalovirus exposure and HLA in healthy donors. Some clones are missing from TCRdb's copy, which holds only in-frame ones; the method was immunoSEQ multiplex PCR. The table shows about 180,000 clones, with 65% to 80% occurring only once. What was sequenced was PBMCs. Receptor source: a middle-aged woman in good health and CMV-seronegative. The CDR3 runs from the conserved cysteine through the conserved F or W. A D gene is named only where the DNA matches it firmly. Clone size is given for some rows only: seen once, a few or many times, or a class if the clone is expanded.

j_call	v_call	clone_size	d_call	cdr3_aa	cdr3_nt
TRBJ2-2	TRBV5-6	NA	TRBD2	CASTTGLAGVTGELFF	TGTGCCAGCACCACCGGACTAGCGGGAGTTACCGGGGAGCTGTTTTTT
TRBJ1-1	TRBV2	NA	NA	CASIPGLNTEAFF	TGTGCCAGCATTCCGGGATTAAACACTGAAGCTTTCTTT
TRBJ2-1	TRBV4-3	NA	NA	CASSQVASGVYNEQFF	TGCGCCAGCAGCCAAGTAGCCAGCGGAGTTTACAATGAGCAGTTCTTC
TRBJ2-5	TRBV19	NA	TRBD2	CASSMWGGEETQYF	TGTGCCAGTAGTATGTGGGGGGGTGAGGAGACCCAGTACTTC
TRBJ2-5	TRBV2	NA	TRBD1	CASRVGQLIQETQYF	TGTGCCAGCCGGGTGGGACAGCTTATCCAAGAGACCCAGTACTTC
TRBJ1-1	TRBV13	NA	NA	CASSPRSQVPLSTEAFF	TGTGCCAGCAGCCCCCGCAGCCAGGTCCCATTGAGCACTGAAGCTTTCTTT
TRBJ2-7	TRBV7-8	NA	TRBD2	CASSFGLGGSYEQYF	TGTGCCAGCAGCTTCGGACTAGGAGGCTCCTACGAGCAGTACTTC
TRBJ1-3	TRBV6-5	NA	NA	CASSYSRGSSGNTIYF	TGTGCCAGCAGTTACTCTCGGGGGTCCTCTGGAAACACCATATATTTT
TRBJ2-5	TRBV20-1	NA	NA	CSTDIVETQYF	TGCAGTACCGACATAGTAGAGACCCAGTACTTC
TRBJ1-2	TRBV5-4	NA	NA	CASINGTQGVYGYTF	TGTGCCAGCATAAACGGGACACAAGGGGTCTATGGCTACACCTTC
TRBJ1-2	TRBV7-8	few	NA	CASSLGGGQDYGYTF	TGTGCCAGCAGCTTAGGCGGGGGGCAGGACTATGGCTACACCTTC
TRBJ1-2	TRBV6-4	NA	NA	CASSVSQGNGYTF	TGTGCCAGCAGTGTGTCCCAGGGAAATGGCTACACCTTC
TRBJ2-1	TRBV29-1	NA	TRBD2	CSAKHSGTHNEQFF	TGCAGCGCGAAACATAGCGGGACCCACAATGAGCAGTTCTTC
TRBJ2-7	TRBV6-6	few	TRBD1	CASSPSRGPSYEQYF	TGTGCCAGCAGTCCGTCCAGGGGGCCCTCCTACGAGCAGTACTTC
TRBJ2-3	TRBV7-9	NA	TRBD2	CASSLSSGGSTDTQYF	TGTGCCAGCAGCTTGAGTAGCGGGGGAAGCACAGATACGCAGTATTTT
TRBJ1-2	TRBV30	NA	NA	CAWSGVRGNYGYTF	TGTGCCTGGAGTGGGGTCAGAGGTAACTATGGCTACACCTTC
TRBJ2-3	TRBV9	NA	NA	CASSVVGGLTSTDTQYF	TGTGCCAGCAGCGTAGTGGGGGGACTGACTAGCACAGATACGCAGTATTTT
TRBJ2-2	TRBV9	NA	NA	CASSVGRDFNTGELFF	TGTGCCAGCAGCGTAGGCCGGGACTTCAACACCGGGGAGCTGTTTTTT
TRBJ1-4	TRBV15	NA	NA	CATLRHAGEKLFF	TGTGCCACCCTTCGACATGCCGGTGAAAAACTGTTTTTT
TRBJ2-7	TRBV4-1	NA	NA	CASSQTPQAASSYEQYF	TGCGCCAGCAGCCAAACACCCCAGGCAGCCAGCTCCTACGAGCAGTACTTC
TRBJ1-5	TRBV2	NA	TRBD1	CASRARQGPLQPQHF	TGTGCCAGCAGGGCGAGACAGGGGCCCTTACAGCCCCAGCATTTT
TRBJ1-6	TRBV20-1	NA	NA	CSARAGSPLHF	TGCAGTGCTAGGGCGGGTTCACCCCTCCACTTT
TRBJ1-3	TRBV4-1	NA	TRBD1	CASSPTGQENSGNTIYF	TGCGCCAGCAGCCCTACGGGACAGGAAAACTCTGGAAACACCATATATTTT
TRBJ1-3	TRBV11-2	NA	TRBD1	CASSFVTGATGNTIYF	TGTGCCAGCAGCTTTGTTACAGGGGCTACTGGAAACACCATATATTTT
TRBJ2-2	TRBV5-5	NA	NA	CATSAETNTGELFF	TGTGCCACCTCAGCGGAGACGAACACCGGGGAGCTGTTTTTT
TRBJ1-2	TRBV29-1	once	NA	CSVEGVVSGYTF	TGCAGCGTTGAAGGAGTGGTGTCTGGCTACACCTTC
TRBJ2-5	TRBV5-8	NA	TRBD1	CASSSPGTGMTQYF	TGTGCCAGCAGCTCTCCCGGGACAGGGATGACCCAGTACTTC
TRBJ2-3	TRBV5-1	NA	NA	CASQDYSTDTQYF	TGCGCCAGTCAGGACTACTCCACAGATACGCAGTATTTT
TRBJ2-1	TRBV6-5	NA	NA	CASSPGGYSYNEQFF	TGTGCCAGCAGCCCCGGGGGTTACTCCTACAATGAGCAGTTCTTC
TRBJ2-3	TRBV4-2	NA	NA	CASSRVGERYTDTQYF	TGTGCCAGCAGCCGGGTCGGTGAGCGTTACACAGATACGCAGTATTTT
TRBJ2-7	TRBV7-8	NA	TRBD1	CASSTSGTGEIF	TGTGCCAGCAGCACAAGTGGGACAGGAGAGATCTTC
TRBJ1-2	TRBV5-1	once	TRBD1	CASSVGQVGYTF	TGCGCCAGCAGCGTGGGACAGGTTGGCTACACCTTC
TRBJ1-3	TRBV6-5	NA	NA	CASSYSGKGGGNTIYF	TGTGCCAGCAGTTACTCTGGAAAGGGAGGAGGAAACACCATATATTTT
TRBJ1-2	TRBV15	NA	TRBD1	CATSRGRQGWGYTF	TGTGCCACCAGCAGGGGCCGACAGGGGTGGGGCTACACCTTC
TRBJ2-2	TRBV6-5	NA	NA	CASSWGVGELFF	TGTGCCAGCAGTTGGGGGGTCGGGGAGCTGTTTTTT
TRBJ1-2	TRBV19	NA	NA	CASSSRGPVVSGYTF	TGTGCCAGTAGTTCGAGAGGCCCGGTGGTATCCGGCTACACCTTC
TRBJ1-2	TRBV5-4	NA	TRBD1	CASSPDRGYGYTF	TGTGCCAGCAGTCCAGACAGGGGTTATGGCTACACCTTC
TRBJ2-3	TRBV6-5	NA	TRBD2	CASRKSGGQADTQYF	TGTGCCAGCAGAAAAAGCGGGGGGCAGGCAGATACGCAGTATTTT
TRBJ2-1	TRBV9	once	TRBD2	CASSVVGLAGNEQFF	TGTGCCAGCAGCGTAGTTGGACTAGCGGGCAATGAGCAGTTCTTC
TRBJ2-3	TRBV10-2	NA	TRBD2	CASSFTSGSTDTQYF	TGCGCCAGCAGTTTCACTAGCGGAAGCACAGATACGCAGTATTTT
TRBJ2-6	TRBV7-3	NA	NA	CASSSGHVISGANVLTF	TGTGCCAGCAGCTCCGGTCACGTAATCTCTGGGGCCAACGTCCTGACTTTC